The 29 T cell receptor beta chains below come from one sample, sequenced in a study of blood T cell repertoires in COVID-19. Generated by immunoSEQ multiplex PCR, the TCRdb table keeps only in-frame clones and is missing some. The sample lists about 130,000 clones; over 75% were seen once. What was sequenced was peripheral blood. The receptors stem from a woman aged 80 or older with acute or convalescent COVID-19.

The chain has TRBV9 and TRBJ2-2, with 8 bases fitting TRBD2. J lost 4 bases, V lost 4 bases, and 9 bases had no gene match. CDR3 length: 16 residues. The germline V gene has CDR1 SGDLS and CDR2 YYNGEE. In DNA, the CDR3 is TGTGCCAGCAGCTCCAGGGGAACTAGCGGCACCGGGGAGCTGTTTTTT. Its translation: CASSSRGTSGTGELFF.

This clone appeared once. The rearrangement links TRBV5-4 to TRBJ1-4; 9 bases agree with TRBD1. CDR1 and CDR2 from the germline V gene are SGHNT and YYREEE (reference sequence). The CDR3 has 14 amino acids. With 1 base clipped from V and 6 bases from J, the junction kept 1 base outside the gene matches. The CDR3 region is CASSLWDRDEKLFF. DNA of the CDR3: TGTGCCAGCAGCTTGTGGGACAGGGATGAAAAACTGTTTTTT. The complete variable domain, with remaining parts taken from reference TRBV5-4 and TRBJ1-4, reads ETGVTQSPTHLIKTRGQQVTLRCSSQSGHNTVSWYQQALGQGPQFIFQYYREEENGRGNFPPRFSGLQFPNYSSELNVNALELDDSALYLCASSLWDRDEKLFFGSGTQLSVL.

This clone was counted a single time. This chain links TRBV23-1 with TRBJ1-1, with D perhaps TRBD1 (5 bases). TRBV23-1 is sorted into the ORF group, with uncertain function. The V gene lost 4 bases and the J gene lost 2 bases, with 14 bases spanning the gap. This CDR3 is built from 15 residues. The CDR3 nucleotides are TGCGCCAGCAGTCTTCTGCGACAGCCAAACACTGAAGCTTTCTTT. Translation gives CASSLLRQPNTEAFF.

The chain joins TRBV9 to TRBJ1-1; 11 bases are a match to TRBD1. Germline V gene sequence: CDR1 SGDLS, CDR2 YYNGEE. With V trimmed by 3 bases and J by 3 bases, 1 base remained unmatched. This CDR3 has 14 residues. CDR3 nucleotides: TGTGCCAGCAGCGGGGACAGGGGGGACACTGAAGCTTTCTTT. Translation: CASSGDRGDTEAFF.

V usage is TRBV3-1 (or the pseudogene TRBV3-2) and J usage is TRBJ1-1; D ambiguous. V was cut by 2 bases and J by 5 bases, with 12 bases left in between. Germline V gene lookup returns CDR1 LGHDT and CDR2 YNNKEL (reference sequence). There are 14 residues in the CDR3. In DNA form, the CDR3 reads TGTGCCAGCAGCCAATGGGCCGGGGAAACTGAAGCTTTCTTT. Amino acids: CASSQWAGETEAFF.

This clone has just a few counts. The chain employs TRBV6-5 and TRBJ1-6, with a weak D call TRBD1 (6 bases). This CDR3 region has 15 residues. CDR1 MNHEY and CDR2 SVGAGI come from the germline V gene. With 4 bases removed from V and 3 bases from J, the gap between germline ends came to 10 bases. This CDR3 is CASSFDRLYNSPLHF. The CDR3, as DNA: TGTGCCAGCAGTTTCGACAGGCTCTATAATTCACCCCTCCACTTT.

The chain uses TRBV6-1 and TRBJ1-2; D not resolved. Trimming stripped 1 base from V and 7 bases from J, with 10 bases between. Looked up from germline, CDR1 is MNHNS and CDR2 is SASEGT. The CDR3 has 13 residues. CDR3 nucleotides: TGTGCCAGCAGTGAAGTTCTAGAGGCTGGCTACACCTTC. Translation gives CASSEVLEAGYTF.

The chain combines TRBV24-1 with TRBJ2-7; D gene ambiguous. The CDR3 runs to 13 residues. Trimming stripped 9 bases from V and 4 bases from J, with 15 bases between. CDR1 is KGHDR, CDR2 SFDVKD, per germline. CDR3 amino acids: CATASTRTYEQYF. The DNA of the CDR3 is TGTGCCACCGCCTCCACCCGCACTTACGAGCAGTACTTC.

The rearrangement joins TRBV9 to TRBJ1-2, with a possible D match to TRBD1 (5 bases). The germline CDR1 and CDR2 sequences are SGDLS and YYNGEE. V was cut by 0 bases and J by 7 bases, with 16 bases left in between. This CDR3 has 15 residues. The CDR3 loop reads CASSVAGLPSGGYTF. For the CDR3, the DNA is TGTGCCAGCAGCGTAGCGGGACTCCCGTCAGGTGGCTACACCTTC.

CDR3 loop: CASTRGAGEQFF. The CDR3 region has the DNA TGTGCCAGCACCCGGGGGGCGGGGGAGCAGTTCTTC. This chain connects TRBV11-2 to TRBJ2-1; possible D gene TRBD2, 7 bases. The V end lost 7 bases, the J end lost 10 bases, and 14 bases lay between the germline ends. The CDR3 runs to 12 residues. Germline CDR1 SGHAT, CDR2 FQNNGV.

The gene calls are TRBV5-1 and TRBJ1-5; D ambiguous. The CDR3 sequence is 15 residues long. Between the trimmed V and J ends, which lost 2 bases and 0 bases, there was a span of 9 bases. Germline CDR1 reads SGHRS; CDR2 reads YFSETQ. The CDR3 DNA follows: TGCGCCAGCAGCTTCATGGGAGGTAGCAATCAGCCCCAGCATTTT. Translation gives CASSFMGGSNQPQHF.

The chain is built from TRBV4-1 and TRBJ2-2; tentatively, D is TRBD2 (6 bases). V was pared by 0 bases and J by 4 bases, with 12 bases between. CDR3 length: 16 amino acids. Germline V gene sequence: CDR1 MGHRA, CDR2 YSYEKL. Here the CDR3 reads CASSQDWYSGTGELFF. The CDR3 DNA sequence: TGCGCCAGCAGCCAAGATTGGTATAGCGGCACCGGGGAGCTGTTTTTT.

This chain connects TRBV5-1 to TRBJ1-1; TRBD1 aligns across 11 bases. The CDR3 covers 12 residues. The germline V gene encodes CDR1 SGHRS and CDR2 YFSETQ. J gave up 11 bases and V 4 bases, and 4 bases lay outside the gene matches. The DNA for the CDR3 is TGCGCCAGCAGCGGACAGGGGGCGCAGGCTTTCTTT. It specifies CASSGQGAQAFF. The whole variable domain, filled in from reference TRBV5-1 and TRBJ1-1, reads KAGVTQTPRYLIKTRGQQVTLSCSPISGHRSVSWYQQTPGQGLQFLFEYFSETQRNKGNFPGRFSGRQFSNSRSEMNVSTLELGDSALYLCASSGQGAQAFFGQGTRLTVV.

The chain combines TRBV20-1 with TRBJ2-3; no reliable D call. The V and J ends lost 3 bases and 0 bases respectively, with 10 bases between them. Looked up from germline, CDR1 is DFQATT and CDR2 is SNEGSKA (reference sequence). The CDR3 covers 14 residues. The CDR3 DNA sequence: TGCAGTGCTAGTGAGGCGGTCAGCACAGATACGCAGTATTTT. Residues: CSASEAVSTDTQYF.

The chain uses TRBV3-1 (or the pseudogene TRBV3-2) and TRBJ1-6; 7 nucleotides align to TRBD1. Germline V gene data show CDR1 as LGHDT and CDR2 as YNNKEL (reference sequence). The junction had 6 bases not matched to a gene; V was cut back by 6 bases and J by 7 bases. This CDR3 is 14 amino acids long. The CDR3 DNA sequence: TGTGCCAGCAGGATGACAGGGTCGAATTCACCCCTCCACTTT. Its translation is CASRMTGSNSPLHF.

CDR3 in amino acids: CASSYRGQINSPLHF. Written as DNA, the CDR3 is TGTGCCAGCAGTTACCGGGGACAGATCAATTCACCCCTCCACTTT. The gene calls are TRBV6-5 and TRBJ1-6; 7 positions agree with TRBD1. The ends lost 2 bases at V and 7 bases at J; junction bases unmatched: 5. The CDR3 covers 15 residues. The germline V gene encodes CDR1 MNHEY and CDR2 SVGAGI.

This clone is a singleton in its sample. The chain links TRBV7-8 to TRBJ2-7; D gene unclear. The CDR3 has 11 residues. In germline, CDR1 is SGHVS, CDR2 FQNEAQ. V lost 6 bases to trimming and J lost 4 bases, with 7 bases between them. CDR3: CASRGQYEQYF. In DNA, the CDR3 is TGTGCCAGCAGGGGCCAATACGAGCAGTACTTC.

The rearrangement joins TRBV19 to TRBJ1-5, with D tentatively TRBD1 (5 bases). V was shortened by 6 bases and J by 3 bases, with 18 bases between the two germline ends. CDR3 length: 16 residues. Germline CDR1 and CDR2: LNHDA and SQIVND (reference sequence). As DNA, the CDR3 is TGTGCCAGTAGCTCCAACCCAGGGAATCTCAATCAGCCCCAGCATTTT. It translates to CASSSNPGNLNQPQHF.

As to this clone: The sample has other DNA sequences that encode this CDR3 too. This sequence joins TRBV19 and TRBJ1-2; tentatively, D is TRBD1 (6 bases). The CDR3 has 12 residues. Trimming removed 6 bases at V and 8 bases at J, with 13 bases between. In germline, CDR1 is LNHDA, CDR2 SQIVND (reference sequence). The CDR3 DNA reads TGTGCCAGTAGCACCACAGGGCGGGGCTACACCTTC. Protein: CASSTTGRGYTF.

This clone occurred a few times. The chain is built from TRBV29-1 and TRBJ2-1; TRBD2 is a possible D gene (5 bases). The CDR3 contains 12 residues. Germline V CDR1 and CDR2: SQVTM, ANQGSEA. The CDR3 DNA sequence: TGCTCCCCCCGGGGAAGCTACAATGAGCAGTTCTTC. Translated, it gives CSPRGSYNEQFF.

The V and J genes are TRBV5-1 and TRBJ1-3; 9 bases line up with TRBD1. The germline V gene encodes CDR1 SGHRS and CDR2 YFSETQ. The V segment lost 2 bases and the J segment 2 bases; nucleotides outside the gene matches: 2. CDR3 size: 15 residues. CDR3 loop: CASSLQGATGNTIYF. In DNA, the CDR3 is TGCGCCAGCAGCTTACAGGGGGCGACTGGAAACACCATATATTTT. Supplemented by reference TRBV5-1 and TRBJ1-3, the full variable domain reads KAGVTQTPRYLIKTRGQQVTLSCSPISGHRSVSWYQQTPGQGLQFLFEYFSETQRNKGNFPGRFSGRQFSNSRSEMNVSTLELGDSALYLCASSLQGATGNTIYFGEGSWLTVV.

The rearrangement joins TRBV11-2 to TRBJ1-2; D call uncertain. V was trimmed by 5 bases and J by 4 bases, leaving 26 bases between them. CDR1 SGHAT and CDR2 FQNNGV come from the germline V gene. The CDR3 is 18 amino acids. The CDR3 reads CASSKSKAVALGGYGYTF. CDR3 DNA: TGTGCCAGCAGCAAGAGTAAGGCGGTCGCACTTGGAGGCTATGGCTACACCTTC.

This rearrangement joins TRBV10-3 to TRBJ1-1, with unresolved D. Trimming stripped 3 bases from V and 1 base from J, with 9 bases between. CDR3 length: 14 amino acids. Germline V CDR1 and CDR2: ENHRY, SYGVKD. The CDR3 loop reads CAISDFGPNTEAFF. As DNA, the CDR3 is TGTGCCATCAGTGATTTTGGCCCGAACACTGAAGCTTTCTTT.

The chain employs TRBV6-5 and TRBJ1-2; D is unclear. The V end was cut by 2 bases, the J end by 9 bases, with 13 bases between. The germline gives CDR1 MNHEY, CDR2 SVGAGI. This CDR3 is 13 amino acids long. CDR3 in DNA: TGTGCCAGCAGTTACGAAAGGGAGGGAAGCTACACCTTC. It translates to CASSYEREGSYTF.

In this sample, this clone turned up once. Mismatch with germline at one junction end may stem from a read error. The chain links TRBV7-7 to TRBJ2-7, with D tentatively TRBD1 (6 bases). Per germline, CDR1 SSHAT and CDR2 FNYEAQ (reference sequence). The CDR3 extends over 13 amino acids. CDR3 nucleotide sequence: TGTGCTAGCAGTCACAGGGACGCAGGCGAGCAGTACTTC. Its protein product is CASSHRDAGEQYF.

The chain links TRBV24-1 to TRBJ2-1, with TRBD1 identical over 8 bases. Germline V gene data show CDR1 as KGHDR and CDR2 as SFDVKD. This CDR3 is built from 15 residues. The J segment lost 2 bases and the V segment lost 1 base, leaving 0 bases of the junction unmatched. For the CDR3, the DNA is TGTGCCACCAGTGATTTACAGGGGGCCTACAATGAGCAGTTCTTC. It specifies CATSDLQGAYNEQFF.

This chain links TRBV13 with TRBJ1-1; 11 positions match TRBD1. CDR1 PRHDT and CDR2 FYEKMQ come from the germline V gene (reference sequence). The CDR3 sequence is 16 residues long. Losses at the gene ends were 5 bases for V and 4 bases for J; bases not matched to a gene: 9. CDR3 sequence reads: CASSAGQGAGGTEAFF. For the CDR3, the DNA is TGTGCCAGCAGCGCAGGACAGGGGGCCGGGGGCACTGAAGCTTTCTTT. Drawing the rest from reference TRBV13 and TRBJ1-1, the complete variable domain is AAGVIQSPRHLIKEKRETATLKCYPIPRHDTVYWYQQGPGQDPQFLISFYEKMQSDKGSIPDRFSAQQFSDYHSELNMSSLELGDSALYFCASSAGQGAGGTEAFFGQGTRLTVV.

This clone was recorded once. The chain combines TRBV6-6 with TRBJ2-3, with a tentative D call TRBD1 (6 bases). Germline lookup yields CDR1 MNHNY and CDR2 SVGAGI (reference sequence). Trimming shortened V by 6 bases and J by 0 bases, and 16 bases separated the two germline ends. This CDR3 is 16 amino acids long. The CDR3 nucleotides read TGTGCCAGCAGCGGGAAGGGGGTTTCTAGCACAGATACGCAGTATTTT. Its protein is CASSGKGVSSTDTQYF.

This chain links TRBV4-2 with TRBJ1-5, with TRBD1 identical over 9 bases. Looked up from germline, CDR1 is LGHNA and CDR2 is YNFKEQ. The CDR3 has 19 residues. With 2 bases clipped from V and 2 bases from J, the junction kept 13 bases outside the gene matches. The CDR3 here is CASSQPGQGGYIGNQPQHF. Here the CDR3 DNA reads TGTGCCAGCAGCCAACCGGGACAGGGAGGCTATATCGGCAATCAGCCCCAGCATTTT.